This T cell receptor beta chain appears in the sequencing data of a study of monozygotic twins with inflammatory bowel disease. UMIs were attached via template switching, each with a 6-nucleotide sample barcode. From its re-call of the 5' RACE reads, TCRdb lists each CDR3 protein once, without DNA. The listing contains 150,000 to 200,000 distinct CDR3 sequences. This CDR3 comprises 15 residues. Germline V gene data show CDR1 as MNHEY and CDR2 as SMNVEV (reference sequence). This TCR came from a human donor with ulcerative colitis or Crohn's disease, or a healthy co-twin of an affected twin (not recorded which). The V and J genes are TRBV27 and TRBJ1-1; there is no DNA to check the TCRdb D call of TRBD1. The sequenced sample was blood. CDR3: CASSLAVGPNTEAFF.